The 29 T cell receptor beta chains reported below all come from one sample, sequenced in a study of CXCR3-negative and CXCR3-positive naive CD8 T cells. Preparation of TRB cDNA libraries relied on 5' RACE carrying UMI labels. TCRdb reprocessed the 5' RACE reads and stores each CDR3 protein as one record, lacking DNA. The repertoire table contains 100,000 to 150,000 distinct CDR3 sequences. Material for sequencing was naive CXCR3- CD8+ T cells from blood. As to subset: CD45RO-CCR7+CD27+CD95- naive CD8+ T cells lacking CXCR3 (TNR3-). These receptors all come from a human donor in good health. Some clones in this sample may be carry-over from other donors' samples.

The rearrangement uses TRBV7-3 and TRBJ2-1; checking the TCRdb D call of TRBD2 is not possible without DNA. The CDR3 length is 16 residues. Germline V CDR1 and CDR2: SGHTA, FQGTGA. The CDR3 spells CASSLYGLGLNNEQFF.

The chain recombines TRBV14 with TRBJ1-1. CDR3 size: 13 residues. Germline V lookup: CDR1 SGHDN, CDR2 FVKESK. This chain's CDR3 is CASGQEGRAEAFF.

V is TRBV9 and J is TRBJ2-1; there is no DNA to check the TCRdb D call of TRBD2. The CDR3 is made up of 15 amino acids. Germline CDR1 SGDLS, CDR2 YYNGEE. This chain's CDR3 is CASSALAGFHNEQFF.

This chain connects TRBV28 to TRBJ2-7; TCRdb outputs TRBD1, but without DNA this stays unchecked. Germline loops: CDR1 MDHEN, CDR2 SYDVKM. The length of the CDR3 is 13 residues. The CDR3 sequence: CATLSRVSYEQYF.

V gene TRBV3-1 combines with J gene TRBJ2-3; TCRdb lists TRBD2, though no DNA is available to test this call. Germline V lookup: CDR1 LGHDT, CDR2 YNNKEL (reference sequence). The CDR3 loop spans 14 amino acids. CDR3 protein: CASSPSGGAYMQYF.

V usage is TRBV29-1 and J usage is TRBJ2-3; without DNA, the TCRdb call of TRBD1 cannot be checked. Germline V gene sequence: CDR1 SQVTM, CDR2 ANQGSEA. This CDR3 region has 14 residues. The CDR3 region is CSVVWWTGTDTQYF.

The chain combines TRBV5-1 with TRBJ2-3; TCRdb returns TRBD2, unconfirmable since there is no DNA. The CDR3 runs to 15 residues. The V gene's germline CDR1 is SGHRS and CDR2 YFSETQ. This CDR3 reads CASSFQSDGTDTQYF.

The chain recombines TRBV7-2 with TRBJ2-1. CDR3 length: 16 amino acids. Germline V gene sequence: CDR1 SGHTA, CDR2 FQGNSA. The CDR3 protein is CASSSGPRELRNEQFF.

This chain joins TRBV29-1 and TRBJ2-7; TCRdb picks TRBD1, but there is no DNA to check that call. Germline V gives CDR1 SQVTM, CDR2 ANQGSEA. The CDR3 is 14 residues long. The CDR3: CSVELQLEGYEQYF.

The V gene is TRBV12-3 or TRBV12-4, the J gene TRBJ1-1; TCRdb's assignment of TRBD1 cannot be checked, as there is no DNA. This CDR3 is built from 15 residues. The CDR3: CASSSGGRGNTEAFF.

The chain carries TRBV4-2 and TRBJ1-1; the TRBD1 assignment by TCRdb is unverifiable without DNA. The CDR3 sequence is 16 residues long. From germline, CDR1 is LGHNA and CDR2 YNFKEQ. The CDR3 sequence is CASSQDPPGGNTEAFF.

The CDR3 here is CASSYALASDTQYF. The rearrangement links TRBV6-6 to TRBJ2-3; the TCRdb call, TRBD2, lacks DNA for checking. CDR1 and CDR2 (germline): MNHNY, SVGAGI (reference sequence). CDR3 size: 14 residues.

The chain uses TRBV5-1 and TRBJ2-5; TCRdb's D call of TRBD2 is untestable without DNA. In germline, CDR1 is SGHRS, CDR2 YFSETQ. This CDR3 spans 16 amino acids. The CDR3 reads CASSQGTSGPQETQYF.

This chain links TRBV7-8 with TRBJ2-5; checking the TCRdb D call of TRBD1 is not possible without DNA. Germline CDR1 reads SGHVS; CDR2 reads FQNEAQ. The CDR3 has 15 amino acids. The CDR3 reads CASTARDSYQETQYF.

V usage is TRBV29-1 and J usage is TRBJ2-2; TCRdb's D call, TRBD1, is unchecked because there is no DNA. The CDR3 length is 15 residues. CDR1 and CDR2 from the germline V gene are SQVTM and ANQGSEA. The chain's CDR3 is CSVAVWGQHTGELFF.

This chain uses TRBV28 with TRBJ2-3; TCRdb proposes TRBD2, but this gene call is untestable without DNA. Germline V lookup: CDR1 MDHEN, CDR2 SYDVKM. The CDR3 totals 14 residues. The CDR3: CASTLGAGSDTQYF.

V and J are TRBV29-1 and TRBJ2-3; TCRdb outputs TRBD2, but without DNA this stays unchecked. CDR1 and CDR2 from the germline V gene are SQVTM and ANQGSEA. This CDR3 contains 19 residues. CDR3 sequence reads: CSVEGGLAGQLASTDTQYF.

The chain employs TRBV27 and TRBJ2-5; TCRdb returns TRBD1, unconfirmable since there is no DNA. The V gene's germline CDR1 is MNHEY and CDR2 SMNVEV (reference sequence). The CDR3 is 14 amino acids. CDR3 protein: CASSDRGPAETQYF.

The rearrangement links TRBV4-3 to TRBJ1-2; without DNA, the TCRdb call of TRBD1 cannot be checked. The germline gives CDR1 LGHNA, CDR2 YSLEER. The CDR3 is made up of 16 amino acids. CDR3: CASSQWTGSFNYGYTF.

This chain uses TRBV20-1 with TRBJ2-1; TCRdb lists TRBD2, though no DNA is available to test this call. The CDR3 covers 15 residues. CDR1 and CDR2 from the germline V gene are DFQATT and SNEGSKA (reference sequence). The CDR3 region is CSASELAGVSNEQFF.

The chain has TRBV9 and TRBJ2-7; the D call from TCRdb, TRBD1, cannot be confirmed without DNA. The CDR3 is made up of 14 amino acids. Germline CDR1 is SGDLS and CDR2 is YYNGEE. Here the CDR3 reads CASSVGTGAYEQYF.

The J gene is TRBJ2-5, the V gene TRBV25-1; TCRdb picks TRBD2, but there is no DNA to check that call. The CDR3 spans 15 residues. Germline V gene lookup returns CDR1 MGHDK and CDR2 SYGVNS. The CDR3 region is CASSEAGGYQETQYF.

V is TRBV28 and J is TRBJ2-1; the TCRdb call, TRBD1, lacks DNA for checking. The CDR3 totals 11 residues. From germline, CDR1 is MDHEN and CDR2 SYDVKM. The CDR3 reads CASSLSGVQFF.

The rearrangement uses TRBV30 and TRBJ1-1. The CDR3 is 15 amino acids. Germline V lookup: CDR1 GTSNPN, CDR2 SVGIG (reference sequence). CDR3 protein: CAWNLGVMENTEAFF. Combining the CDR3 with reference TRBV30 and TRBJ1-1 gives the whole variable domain SQTIHQWPATLVQPVGSPLSLECTVEGTSNPNLYWYRQAAGRGLQLLFYSVGIGQISSEVPQNLSASRPQDRQFILSSKKLLLSDSGFYLCAWNLGVMENTEAFFGQGTRLTVV.

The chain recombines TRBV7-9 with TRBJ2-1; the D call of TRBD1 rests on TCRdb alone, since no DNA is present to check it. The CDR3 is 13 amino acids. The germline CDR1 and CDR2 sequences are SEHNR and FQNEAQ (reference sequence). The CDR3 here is CASSLTLTNEQFF.

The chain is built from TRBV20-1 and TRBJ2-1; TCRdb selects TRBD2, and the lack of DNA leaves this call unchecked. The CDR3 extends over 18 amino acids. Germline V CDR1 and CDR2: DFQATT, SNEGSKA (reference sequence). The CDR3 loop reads CSARLGLAGHLSYNEQFF.

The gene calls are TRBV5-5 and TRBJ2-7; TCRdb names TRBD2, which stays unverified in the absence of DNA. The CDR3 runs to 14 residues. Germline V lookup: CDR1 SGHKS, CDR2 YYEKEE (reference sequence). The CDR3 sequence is CASSWGQGLDEQYF.

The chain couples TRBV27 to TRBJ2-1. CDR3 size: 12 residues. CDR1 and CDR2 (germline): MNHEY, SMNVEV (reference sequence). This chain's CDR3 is CASRDSSYEQFF.

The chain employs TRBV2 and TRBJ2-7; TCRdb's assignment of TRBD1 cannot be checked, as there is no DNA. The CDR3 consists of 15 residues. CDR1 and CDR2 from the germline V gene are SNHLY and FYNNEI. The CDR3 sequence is CASLDWARGIYEQYF.